The 28 T cell receptor beta chains presented below share a single source sample, sequenced in a study of blood T cell repertoires in COVID-19. The repertoire was sequenced with immunoSEQ multiplex PCR; TCRdb's copy has only in-frame clones and lacks some. The data show under 350,000 clones, with about 88% seen just once and 1% to 1.5% held by the top ten. Sample: peripheral blood. The source of these receptors is a man in his 70s with acute or convalescent COVID-19.

The chain has TRBV5-4 and TRBJ2-7; TRBD2 agrees at 7 bases. The trim removed 3 bases at V and 2 bases at J, leaving 11 bases unmatched. The CDR3 runs to 16 residues. Looked up from germline, CDR1 is SGHNT and CDR2 is YYREEE (reference sequence). The CDR3 protein is CASSSQTSFSPYEQYF. The DNA for the CDR3 is TGTGCCAGCAGCTCCCAGACTAGCTTTTCCCCCTACGAGCAGTACTTC.

The chain joins TRBV6-5 to TRBJ2-3, with 9 bases matching TRBD2. The germline gives CDR1 MNHEY, CDR2 SVGAGI. V gave up 2 bases and J gave up 7 bases; unmatched junction bases: 7. The CDR3 is made up of 15 amino acids. The CDR3 nucleotides read TGTGCCAGCAGTTACGGGCTAGCGGGGATAAATACGCAGTATTTT. Translating gives CASSYGLAGINTQYF.

The rearrangement links TRBV9 to TRBJ2-7; tentatively, D is TRBD1 (6 bases). The CDR3 runs to 13 residues. Between the trimmed V and J ends, which lost 9 bases and 2 bases, there was a span of 15 bases. Germline V gene lookup returns CDR1 SGDLS and CDR2 YYNGEE. The CDR3 loop reads CATPQGPPYEQYF. In DNA, the CDR3 is TGTGCCACACCACAGGGCCCCCCCTACGAGCAGTACTTC.

This chain uses TRBV11-2 with TRBJ2-1, with 12 nucleotides matching TRBD2. Germline assignment: CDR1 SGHAT and CDR2 FQNNGV. V was pared by 2 bases and J by 15 bases, with 8 bases of the junction left unmatched. The CDR3 totals 14 residues. The CDR3 bases are TGTGCCAGCAGCTTACATCTAGCGGGGGGGATGAGGTTCTTC. This sequence encodes CASSLHLAGGMRFF.

The chain links TRBV19 to TRBJ1-5; 9 nucleotides agree with TRBD1. This CDR3 has 14 residues. V lost 6 bases, J lost 7 bases, and 7 bases stayed unmatched. CDR1 is LNHDA, CDR2 SQIVND, per germline (reference sequence). CDR3 region: CASSRDRVEQPQHF. The CDR3 DNA follows: TGTGCCAGTAGCAGGGACAGGGTAGAACAGCCCCAGCATTTT.

This chain links TRBV7-2 with TRBJ1-2; TRBD1 matches 7 bases. Germline lookup yields CDR1 SGHTA and CDR2 FQGNSA. The CDR3 is made up of 13 amino acids. The V and J ends lost 5 bases and 4 bases, in that order; junction bases with no gene match: 4. As DNA, the CDR3 is TGTGCCAGCAGCGCGGACAGGTCCTATGGCTACACCTTC. This codes for CASSADRSYGYTF.

This chain links TRBV10-3 with TRBJ2-3; the D gene is possibly TRBD2 (5 bases). The V gene's germline CDR1 is ENHRY and CDR2 SYGVKD. V was trimmed by 2 bases and J by 5 bases, leaving 11 bases between them. CDR3 length: 14 residues. CDR3 loop: CAISENREEDTQYF. In nucleotides, the CDR3 is TGTGCCATCAGTGAGAATCGGGAAGAAGATACGCAGTATTTT.

This chain connects TRBV25-1 to TRBJ2-3; D is uncertain. V lost 1 base and J lost 1, with 9 bases in between. From germline, CDR1 is MGHDK and CDR2 SYGVNS. The CDR3 is 15 residues long. This CDR3 reads CASSEFFVGTDTQYF. CDR3 nucleotide sequence: TGTGCCAGCAGTGAATTTTTTGTAGGCACAGATACGCAGTATTTT.

V is TRBV7-2 and J is TRBJ2-1; no definite D call. The CDR3 totals 13 residues. Germline V gene lookup returns CDR1 SGHTA and CDR2 FQGNSA. V was shortened by 5 bases and J by 10 bases, with 15 bases between the two germline ends. CDR3 nucleotides: TGTGCCAGCAGCACTCTTCCGGGTAGGGAGCAGTTCTTC. It encodes CASSTLPGREQFF.

The rearrangement joins TRBV7-7 to TRBJ2-2, with 9 bases aligning to TRBD1. In germline, CDR1 is SSHAT, CDR2 FNYEAQ (reference sequence). Trimming cost V 2 bases and J 6 bases; bases outside gene matches: 7. The CDR3 runs 16 residues. CDR3 region: CASSLNPGQGSGELFF. The CDR3 coding sequence is TGTGCCAGCAGCTTAAATCCCGGACAGGGGTCCGGGGAGCTGTTTTTT.

V usage is TRBV6-5 and J usage is TRBJ1-2, with D possibly being TRBD1 (5 bases). Germline CDR1 MNHEY, CDR2 SVGAGI. V shed 4 bases and J shed 6 bases, with 12 bases lying between them. The CDR3 runs 13 residues. The CDR3: CASSWTGLDGYTF. The CDR3 DNA reads TGTGCCAGCAGTTGGACGGGACTGGATGGCTACACCTTC.

V is TRBV19 and J is TRBJ2-2; D might be TRBD1 (5 bases). Deletions cut 6 bases from V and 4 bases from J, with 12 bases between. Germline-derived CDR1 and CDR2 are LNHDA and SQIVND (reference sequence). There are 14 residues in the CDR3. CDR3: CASSIDSFTGELFF. CDR3 in DNA: TGTGCCAGTAGCATCGACAGTTTCACCGGGGAGCTGTTTTTT. The variable domain in full, with the rest retrieved from reference TRBV19 and TRBJ2-2, is DGGITQSPKYLFRKEGQNVTLSCEQNLNHDAMYWYRQDPGQGLRLIYYSQIVNDFQKGDIAEGYSVSREKKESFPLTVTSAQKNPTAFYLCASSIDSFTGELFFGEGSRLTVL.

This clone showed up just a few times. The V call is TRBV3-1 (or the pseudogene TRBV3-2), the J call TRBJ1-4; tentative D call: TRBD1 (5 bases). Germline CDR1 reads LGHDT; CDR2 reads YNNKEL (reference sequence). The CDR3 is 19 residues long. V lost 0 bases and J lost 4, with 21 bases in between. This CDR3 is CASSQDRYRGTKNNEKLFF. As DNA, the CDR3 is TGTGCCAGCAGCCAAGATAGGTATCGCGGGACCAAAAATAATGAAAAACTGTTTTTT.

J is TRBJ2-3 and V is TRBV7-9, with D tentatively TRBD2 (6 bases). This CDR3 has 14 amino acids. Deletions cut 2 bases from V and 3 bases from J, with 9 bases between. The germline V gene encodes CDR1 SEHNR and CDR2 FQNEAQ (reference sequence). CDR3 bases: TGTGCCAGCAGCTTACCGCTAGCGACAGATACGCAGTATTTT. Translation gives CASSLPLATDTQYF.

This clone was observed a handful of times. The V call is TRBV7-2, the J call TRBJ1-2; maybe TRBD1 (5 bases). The CDR3 sequence is 14 residues long. The germline V gene encodes CDR1 SGHTA and CDR2 FQGNSA. The V end was cut by 1 base, the J end by 8 bases, with 14 bases between. CDR3 coding DNA: TGTGCCAGCAGCTTAGGGAGGGACGCTAGAGGCTACACCTTC. Translated, it gives CASSLGRDARGYTF.

This chain links TRBV21-1 with TRBJ2-6; TRBD1 is taken as the D call from the table, unchecked against the DNA. TRBV21-1 is a pseudogene locus. The CDR3 is 18 residues long. The CDR3 sequence is CASSPRQGGSSGANVLTF. Written as DNA, the CDR3 is TGTGCCAGCAGCCCTCGACAGGGAGGAAGCTCTGGGGCCAACGTCCTGACTTTC.

The rearrangement links TRBV5-1 to TRBJ2-3, with TRBD2 matching over 7 bases. V was clipped by 0 bases and J by 3 bases; unmatched bases: 10. Germline V gene sequence: CDR1 SGHRS, CDR2 YFSETQ. The CDR3 sequence is 17 residues long. Here the CDR3 DNA reads TGCGCCAGCAGCTTGGCCTTCGGCGGGAGTGGGACAGATACGCAGTATTTT. Residues: CASSLAFGGSGTDTQYF.

This rearrangement joins TRBV24-1 to TRBJ2-1, with 8 nucleotides matching TRBD2. V was pared by 6 bases and J by 4 bases, with 10 bases of the junction left unmatched. This CDR3 spans 16 amino acids. Per germline, CDR1 KGHDR and CDR2 SFDVKD. The CDR3 here is CATSRGAGGVYNEQFF. The CDR3 region has the DNA TGTGCCACCAGTCGGGGGGCGGGAGGTGTATACAATGAGCAGTTCTTC.

This clone was recorded once. The chain recombines TRBV7-2 with TRBJ2-3, with 11 bases that match TRBD2. V was clipped by 1 base and J by 5 bases; unmatched bases: 5. In germline, CDR1 is SGHTA, CDR2 FQGNSA. This CDR3 is 16 amino acids long. This chain's CDR3 is CASSLGGLAAQDTQYF. The CDR3 DNA reads TGTGCCAGCAGCTTAGGGGGACTAGCGGCCCAAGATACGCAGTATTTT.

The rearrangement uses TRBV7-2 and TRBJ2-7, with D maybe TRBD2 (6 bases). The CDR3 extends over 14 amino acids. V was cut by 5 bases and J by 1 base, with 12 bases left in between. Germline lookup yields CDR1 SGHTA and CDR2 FQGNSA. CDR3 sequence reads: CASSAIAASYEQYF. Here the CDR3 DNA reads TGTGCCAGCAGCGCCATAGCGGCATCCTACGAGCAGTACTTC.

This clone was observed a few times. The CDR3 DNA sequence: TGTGCCATCAGTGAAGTAGCGGGGAGCACAGATACGCAGTATTTT. This codes for CAISEVAGSTDTQYF. V is TRBV10-3 and J is TRBJ2-3; 8 bases fit TRBD2. Germline assignment: CDR1 ENHRY and CDR2 SYGVKD. The CDR3 totals 15 residues. V gave up 3 bases and J gave up 0 bases; unmatched junction bases: 2.

This chain connects TRBV11-2 to TRBJ1-3; no firm D call. CDR1 and CDR2 (germline): SGHAT, FQNNGV. V lost 2 bases and J 6 bases, leaving 5 bases between the germline ends. The CDR3 is 12 residues long. CDR3 sequence (DNA): TGTGCCAGCAGCTTACGGGAAAACACCATATATTTT. Its protein is CASSLRENTIYF.

The chain joins TRBV4-3 to TRBJ2-7; no firm D call. The CDR3 totals 17 residues. Per germline, CDR1 LGHNA and CDR2 YSLEER. The V gene lost 0 bases and the J gene lost 0 bases, with 15 bases spanning the gap. In nucleotides, the CDR3 is TGCGCCAGCAGCCAAGATATCGAGGTTATCCCCTCCTACGAGCAGTACTTC. Protein: CASSQDIEVIPSYEQYF.

The V and J genes are TRBV29-1 and TRBJ2-3; maybe TRBD1 (5 bases). Germline values: CDR1 SQVTM, CDR2 ANQGSEA. The CDR3 is 13 residues long. Trimming removed 4 bases at V and 3 bases at J, with 11 bases between. CDR3 sequence: CSVAGRATDTQYF. In DNA form, the CDR3 reads TGCAGCGTTGCGGGCAGGGCAACAGATACGCAGTATTTT.

The chain uses TRBV2 and TRBJ2-1; TRBD2 agrees at 7 bases. The CDR3 loop spans 15 amino acids. J lost 6 bases, V lost 6 bases, and 11 bases had no gene match. Germline V gene data show CDR1 as SNHLY and CDR2 as FYNNEI. The CDR3 loop reads CASRDPPPSGNEQFF. CDR3 bases: TGTGCCAGCAGGGATCCCCCGCCTAGCGGCAATGAGCAGTTCTTC.

The V gene is TRBV28, the J gene TRBJ1-2; D is perhaps TRBD1 (5 bases). Germline CDR1 is MDHEN and CDR2 is SYDVKM. V was pared by 4 bases and J by 2 bases, with 14 bases between. CDR3 length: 15 amino acids. DNA for the CDR3: TGTGCCAGCAGTTATAATTCCGGGGGGAACTATGGCTACACCTTC. Protein sequence: CASSYNSGGNYGYTF.

The genes are TRBV5-4 and TRBJ1-5; 9 bases line up with TRBD1. Germline V gives CDR1 SGHNT, CDR2 YYREEE (reference sequence). This CDR3 has 15 residues. V dropped 4 bases and J dropped 5; count of bases not matched to a gene: 7. CDR3 region: CASSNRDRDDQPQHF. CDR3 nucleotide sequence: TGTGCCAGCAGCAACCGGGACAGGGATGATCAGCCCCAGCATTTT.

V usage is TRBV5-4 and J usage is TRBJ2-1, with TRBD1 matching over 7 bases. Trimming took 1 base from V and 7 from J; bases not matched to a gene: 5. The CDR3 consists of 14 residues. Germline CDR1 SGHNT, CDR2 YYREEE (reference sequence). This CDR3 reads CASSLLGRGNEQFF. The CDR3 nucleotides read TGTGCCAGCAGCTTGTTAGGCAGGGGGAATGAGCAGTTCTTC.